The present entry profiles one TCR beta chain with its context. Its specificity is unknown. The sample is drawn from a study of cytomegalovirus exposure and HLA in healthy donors. Overall study results and limits: Rarity held for most TCR sequences, but there were some public TCRs that occurred in many donors.

Primers: 60 Vbeta forward and 13 Jbeta reverse. Here immunoSEQ multiplex PCR was the method, and the copy in TCRdb shows in-frame clones only, minus some. Among about 130,000 clones listed, 75% to 90% were seen once. The CDR3 is made up of 10 amino acids. The V and J ends lost 5 bases and 11 bases respectively, with 9 bases between them. The V gene's germline CDR1 is SEHNR and CDR2 FQNEAQ (reference sequence). Input material: PBMCs. The source is a woman aged 40 to 49 in good health and CMV-seronegative. This rearrangement joins TRBV7-9 to TRBJ1-1; D is ambiguous. CDR3 region: CASSISPAFF. The CDR3, as DNA: TGTGCCAGCAGCATTAGCCCGGCTTTCTTT.